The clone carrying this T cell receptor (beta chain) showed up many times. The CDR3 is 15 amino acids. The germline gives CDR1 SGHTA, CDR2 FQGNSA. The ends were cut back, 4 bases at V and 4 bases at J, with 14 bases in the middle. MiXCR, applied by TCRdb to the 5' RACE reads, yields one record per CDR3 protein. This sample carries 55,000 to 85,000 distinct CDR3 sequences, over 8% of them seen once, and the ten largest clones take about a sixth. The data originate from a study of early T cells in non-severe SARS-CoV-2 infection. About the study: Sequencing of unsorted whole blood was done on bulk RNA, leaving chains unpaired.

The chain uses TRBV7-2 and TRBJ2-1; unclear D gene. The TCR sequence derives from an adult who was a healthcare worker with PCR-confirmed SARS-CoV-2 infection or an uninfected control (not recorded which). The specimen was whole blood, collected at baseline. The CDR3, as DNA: TGTGCCAGCAGCTCCAAAGTGTCTTTATACAATGAGCAGTTCTTC. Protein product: CASSSKVSLYNEQFF.